The T cell receptor (beta chain) described here comes from a study of blood T cell repertoires in COVID-19. The germline V and J ends were trimmed by 1 base and 4 bases, with 10 bases remaining between them. CDR3 length: 15 amino acids. Germline CDR1 reads SEHNR; CDR2 reads FQNEAQ (reference sequence). TCRdb's copy holds only in-frame clones and misses some; the assay was immunoSEQ multiplex PCR. This sample has roughly 440,000 clones; about 87% occur once, and the top ten carry 10% to 15%. Source material: peripheral blood. The sequence derives from a woman between 50 and 59 years old with COVID-19, enrolled during active disease. This sequence joins TRBV7-9 and TRBJ1-4; D remains ambiguous. The CDR3, as DNA: TGTGCCAGCAGCTTAGGAGCCTCCGTTAATGAAAAACTGTTTTTT. It specifies CASSLGASVNEKLFF.